What follows describes a single T cell receptor beta chain. Its antigen is still unknown. This entry is derived from a study of cytomegalovirus exposure and HLA in healthy donors. The study ran its PCR with 60 Vbeta and 13 Jbeta primers. Sequencing was performed with immunoSEQ multiplex PCR; in TCRdb, only in-frame clones are kept and a portion is missing. The sample lists some 150,000 clones; approximately 79% were seen once. Germline CDR1 and CDR2: MRHNA and SNTAGT. The CDR3 is 13 residues long. V gave up 3 bases and J gave up 1 base, with 6 bases separating them. Study observations and caveats: With high specificity and sensitivity, the classifier reportedly diagnosed cytomegalovirus status.

This clonotype was obtained from a young woman in good health and CMV-seronegative. The chain links TRBV6-4 to TRBJ1-1; D is unresolved. Sequencing was performed on PBMCs. CDR3: CASSEERNTEAFF. The CDR3 nucleotides are TGTGCCAGCAGTGAAGAGAGGAACACTGAAGCTTTCTTT.